These 9 T cell receptor beta chains originate from one sample sequenced in a study of T-cell reconstitution after alpha-beta-depleted transplantation in children. As it was prepared, the TCRbeta library received unique molecular identifiers. TCRdb itself ran the PCR reads through MiXCR, one entry per CDR3 protein. The sample records approximately 520,000 distinct CDR3 sequences, roughly 11% being singletons. The sample was PBMCs, mostly from graft donor cells, taken 180 days after TCRalphabeta/CD19-depleted stem cell transplant. The receptors were gathered from a female patient between 2 and 15 years old who had a stem cell transplant for aplastic anemia, so the T cells may come from the graft donor.

This clonotype turned up a few times. This chain uses TRBV12-3 or TRBV12-4 with TRBJ2-7; tentatively, D is TRBD1 (7 bases). V lost 8 bases and J 3 bases, leaving 20 bases between the germline ends. The CDR3 is 15 amino acids. As DNA, the CDR3 is TGTGCCAGCGGTGTGAGGGGGACAGCGGGCTACGAGCAGTACTTC. Translating it yields CASGVRGTAGYEQYF.

This clonotype turned up a few times. The chain links TRBV15 to TRBJ2-3; D may be TRBD2 (6 bases). CDR3 length equals 16 residues. The V gene's germline CDR1 is LNHNV and CDR2 YYDKDF (reference sequence). With 3 bases removed from V and 0 bases from J, the gap between germline ends came to 13 bases. DNA for the CDR3: TGTGCCACCAGCAGTCATGCGGGAAGGAGCACAGATACGCAGTATTTT. Protein product: CATSSHAGRSTDTQYF.

This clonotype was counted at least ten times. The rearrangement uses TRBV27 and TRBJ2-1; 8 bases are a match to TRBD1. The V segment lost 0 bases and the J segment 8 bases; nucleotides outside the gene matches: 12. Germline V gene sequence: CDR1 MNHEY, CDR2 SMNVEV (reference sequence). This CDR3 spans 17 amino acids. The CDR3 spells CASSLSGDRPLGDEQFF. The CDR3 DNA sequence: TGTGCCAGCAGTTTATCTGGGGACAGGCCCCTCGGCGATGAGCAGTTCTTC.

The rearrangement joins TRBV20-1 to TRBJ2-5, with TRBD2 identical over 8 bases. This CDR3 comprises 13 residues. The ends lost 7 bases at V and 5 bases at J; junction bases unmatched: 9. In germline, CDR1 is DFQATT, CDR2 SNEGSKA (reference sequence). CDR3 nucleotides: TGCAGTGGGAGGGCGGGAGGAGGTGAGACCCAGTACTTC. Its translation is CSGRAGGGETQYF.

V usage is TRBV5-1 and J usage is TRBJ1-1; D is perhaps TRBD1 (5 bases). Trimming stripped 4 bases from V and 6 bases from J, with 16 bases between. CDR3 length: 14 amino acids. Per the germline V gene, CDR1 is SGHRS and CDR2 is YFSETQ. The CDR3 DNA follows: TGCGCCAGCAGCCGGACCCTAAAGGGGCCTGAAGCTTTCTTT. Translated: CASSRTLKGPEAFF. Looking up the rest from reference TRBV5-1 and TRBJ1-1 gives the full variable domain: KAGVTQTPRYLIKTRGQQVTLSCSPISGHRSVSWYQQTPGQGLQFLFEYFSETQRNKGNFPGRFSGRQFSNSRSEMNVSTLELGDSALYLCASSRTLKGPEAFFGQGTRLTVV.

The chain is built from TRBV7-3 and TRBJ2-7; the D gene is possibly TRBD1 (6 bases). The CDR3 is 16 amino acids. V was shortened by 2 bases and J by 2 bases, with 16 bases between the two germline ends. CDR1 is SGHTA and CDR2 is FQGTGA in the germline V gene. The CDR3 spells CASSLSAGTLAYEQYF. CDR3 in DNA: TGTGCCAGCAGCTTATCCGCCGGGACACTGGCCTACGAGCAGTACTTC.

This clonotype was counted ten times or more. The chain is built from TRBV7-3 and TRBJ2-1; 11 bases agree with TRBD2. CDR3 length: 15 amino acids. Looked up from germline, CDR1 is SGHTA and CDR2 is FQGTGA. Germline trimming cut 5 bases from V and 6 bases from J; bases unmatched to any gene: 6. CDR3 region: CASSATSGISNEQFF. CDR3 bases: TGTGCCAGCAGCGCGACTAGCGGGATAAGCAATGAGCAGTTCTTC. The entire variable domain, with the rest obtained from reference TRBV7-3 and TRBJ2-1, is as follows: GAGVSQTPSNKVTEKGKYVELRCDPISGHTALYWYRQSLGQGPEFLIYFQGTGAADDSGLPNDRFFAVRPEGSVSTLKIQRTERGDSAVYLCASSATSGISNEQFFGPGTRLTVL.

This clonotype has at least ten counts. The chain recombines TRBV7-2 with TRBJ2-3; TRBD2 matches at 8 bases. Germline loops: CDR1 SGHTA, CDR2 FQGNSA. The CDR3 has 16 residues. V was pared by 2 bases and J by 2 bases, with 6 bases of the junction left unmatched. The CDR3 nucleotides are TGTGCCAGCAGCTTATGGCTAGCGGGCACCACAGATACGCAGTATTTT. Protein: CASSLWLAGTTDTQYF.

The J gene is TRBJ2-1, the V gene TRBV20-1; TRBD2 matches 7 bases. This CDR3 has 14 amino acids. Germline CDR1 and CDR2: DFQATT and SNEGSKA (reference sequence). Unmatched junction bases numbered 9, after V lost 3 bases and J lost 7 bases. For the CDR3, the DNA is TGCAGTGCTAGGGCAGTAGCGGGTCCTAATGAGCAGTTCTTC. It translates to CSARAVAGPNEQFF.